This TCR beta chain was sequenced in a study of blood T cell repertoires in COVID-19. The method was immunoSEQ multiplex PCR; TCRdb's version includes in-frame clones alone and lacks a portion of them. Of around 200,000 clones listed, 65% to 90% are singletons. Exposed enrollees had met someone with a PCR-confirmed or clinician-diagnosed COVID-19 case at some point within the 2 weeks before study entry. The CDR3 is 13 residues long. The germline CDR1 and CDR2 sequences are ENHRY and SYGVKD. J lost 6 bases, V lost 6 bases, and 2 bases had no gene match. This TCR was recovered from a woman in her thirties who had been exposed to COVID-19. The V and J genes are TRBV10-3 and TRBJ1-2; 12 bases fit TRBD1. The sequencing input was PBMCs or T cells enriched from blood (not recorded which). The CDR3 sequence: CAISGDRGHGYTF. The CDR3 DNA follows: TGTGCCATCAGCGGGGACAGGGGGCATGGCTACACCTTC.